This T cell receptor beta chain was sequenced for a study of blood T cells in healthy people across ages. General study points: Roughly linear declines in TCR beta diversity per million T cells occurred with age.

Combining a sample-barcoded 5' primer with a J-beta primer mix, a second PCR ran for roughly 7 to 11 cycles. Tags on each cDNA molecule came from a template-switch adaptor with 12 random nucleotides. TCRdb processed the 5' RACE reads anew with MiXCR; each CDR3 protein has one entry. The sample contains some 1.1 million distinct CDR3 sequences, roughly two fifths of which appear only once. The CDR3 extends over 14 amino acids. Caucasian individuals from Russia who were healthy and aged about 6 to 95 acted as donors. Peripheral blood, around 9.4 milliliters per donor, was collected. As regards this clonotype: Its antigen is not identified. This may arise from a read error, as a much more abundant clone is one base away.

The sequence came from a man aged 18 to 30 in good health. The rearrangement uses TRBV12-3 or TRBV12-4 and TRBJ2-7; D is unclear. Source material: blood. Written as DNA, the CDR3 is TGTGCCAGCAGTTTCAGTGCCTTTGCCAACGAGCAGTGCTTC. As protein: CASSFSAFANEQCF.